The 7 T cell receptor beta chains reported below all come from one sample, sequenced in a study of T-cell reconstitution after alpha-beta-depleted transplantation in children. Unique molecular identifiers featured in how the TCRbeta library was prepared. MiXCR was run by TCRdb on the PCR reads, yielding one entry per CDR3 protein. The table records hundreds of thousands of distinct CDR3 sequences, over 15% of them present only once. The specimen comprised PBMCs from the stem cell graft donor, sampled from the stem cell graft. The receptors shown here come from a human donor who donated a stem cell graft to a child with acute myeloid leukemia.

This clonotype occurred a few times. The V gene is TRBV4-2, the J gene TRBJ2-2; weak D call: TRBD1 (6 bases). This CDR3 is 17 amino acids long. V shed 3 bases and J shed 0 bases, with 14 bases lying between them. Germline V gene sequence: CDR1 LGHNA, CDR2 YNFKEQ. The CDR3 DNA sequence: TGTGCCAGCAGCCAGTGGATGGGGGCCGCGAACACCGGGGAGCTGTTTTTT. Translation: CASSQWMGAANTGELFF.

This clonotype was observed many times. The J gene is TRBJ2-3, the V gene TRBV6-5, with TRBD2 matching over 7 bases. Per germline, CDR1 MNHEY and CDR2 SVGAGI. The CDR3 sequence is 17 residues long. The V gene end was trimmed by 1 base and the J gene end by 2 bases; junction bases not matched to a gene: 9. The CDR3 here is CASSYFGGGPSTDTQYF. In nucleotides, the CDR3 is TGTGCCAGCAGTTACTTCGGCGGGGGACCTTCCACAGATACGCAGTATTTT.

As DNA, the CDR3 is TGTGCCAGCAGCTCCGGGACAGGTGTGGCCGAGCAGTACGTC. This codes for CASSSGTGVAEQYV. The rearrangement uses TRBV5-6 and TRBJ2-7; 8 bases align to TRBD1. The J segment lost 6 bases and the V segment lost 3 bases, leaving 8 bases of the junction unmatched. The CDR3 has 14 residues. Per germline, CDR1 SGHDT and CDR2 YYEEEE.

This clonotype was detected ten times or more. The V call is TRBV7-3, the J call TRBJ1-6; TRBD1 matches at 7 bases. Germline V gene sequence: CDR1 SGHTA, CDR2 FQGTGA. The CDR3 totals 14 residues. V dropped 2 bases and J dropped 8; count of bases not matched to a gene: 3. The CDR3 region is CASSLQGGHSPLHF. The CDR3 coding sequence is TGTGCCAGCAGCTTACAAGGGGGCCATTCACCCCTCCACTTT.

This clonotype was recorded at least ten times. Germline is not matched at one junction end, which may reflect a read error. The genes are TRBV7-2 and TRBJ2-7; either TRBD1 or TRBD2 may supply D (6 bases each). The CDR3 totals 17 residues. The germline gives CDR1 SGHTA, CDR2 FQGNSA. CDR3 in amino acids: CASSLAIFTTGADEQYF. CDR3 DNA: TGTGCCAGCAGCCTAGCGATATTCACGACGGGGGCTGACGAGCAGTACTTC. The entire variable domain, with the rest obtained from reference TRBV7-2 and TRBJ2-7, is as follows: GAGVSQSPSNKVTEKGKDVELRCDPISGHTALYWYRQSLGQGLEFLIYFQGNSAPDKSGLPSDRFSAERTGGSVSTLTIQRTQQEDSAVYLCASSLAIFTTGADEQYFGPGTRLTVT.

This chain joins TRBV7-2 and TRBJ2-7; 11 positions agree with TRBD2. CDR1 is SGHTA, CDR2 FQGNSA, per germline. Trimming removed 5 bases from V and 2 bases from J; junction bases left unmatched: 5. This CDR3 comprises 15 residues. This CDR3 is CASSVTSGGPYEQYF. CDR3 in DNA: TGTGCCAGCAGCGTCACTAGCGGGGGTCCCTACGAGCAGTACTTC.

This clonotype was seen at least ten times. This chain uses TRBV4-3 with TRBJ2-1; no definite D call. V gave up 1 base and J gave up 5 bases, with 12 bases separating them. Germline loops: CDR1 LGHNA, CDR2 YSLEER. CDR3 length: 15 residues. This CDR3 is CASSQGEPGHNEQFF. Written as DNA, the CDR3 is TGCGCCAGCAGCCAAGGGGAACCCGGGCACAATGAGCAGTTCTTC.